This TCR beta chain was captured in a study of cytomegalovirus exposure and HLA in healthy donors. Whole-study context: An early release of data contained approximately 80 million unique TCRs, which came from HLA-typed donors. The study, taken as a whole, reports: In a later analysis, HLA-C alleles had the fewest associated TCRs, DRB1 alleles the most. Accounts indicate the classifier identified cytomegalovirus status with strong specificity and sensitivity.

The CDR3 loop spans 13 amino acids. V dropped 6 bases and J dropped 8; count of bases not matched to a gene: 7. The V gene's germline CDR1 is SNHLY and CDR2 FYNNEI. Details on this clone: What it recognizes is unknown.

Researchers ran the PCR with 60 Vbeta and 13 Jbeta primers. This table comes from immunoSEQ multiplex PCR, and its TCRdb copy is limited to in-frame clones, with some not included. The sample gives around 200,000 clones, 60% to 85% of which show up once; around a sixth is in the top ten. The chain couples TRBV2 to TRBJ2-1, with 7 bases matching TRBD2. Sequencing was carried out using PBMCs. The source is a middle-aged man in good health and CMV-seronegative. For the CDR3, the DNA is TGTGCCAGCAGGAGACTAGCCTGGGATGAGCAGTTCTTC. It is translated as CASRRLAWDEQFF.